This T cell receptor (beta chain) was captured by sequencing in a study of T-cell memory formation after mild COVID-19 (dated by TCRdb to 2020 to 2022). Turning to the overall study: TCR sequence clusters from the two donors were found to be largely donor specific. T-cell clones expanding and contracting after mild COVID-19 in a couple of donors were tracked by longitudinal TCRalpha and TCRbeta repertoire sequencing. Two young, previously healthy adult volunteers, one female and one male, were included in the cohort. The paper's findings and limits, for the study overall: Clones contracting from day 15 to 85 had balanced CD4/CD8 phenotypes, while a second wave expanding from day 15 to 37 was biased towards CD4+. The second-wave clones that peaked on day 37 were not confirmed to be SARS-CoV-2 specific. Contracting CD4+ clones appeared mostly in the CM and EM memory subsets, whereas CD8+ clones were enriched in EMRA. Some responding clones were detected in pre-infection memory, which suggested that pre-existing cross-reactive memory T cells had joined the SARS-CoV-2 response. The study covered only a couple of mild cases, and larger cohorts including severe cases with pre-infection samples were considered necessary.

PBMCs were isolated by Ficoll-Paque density gradient centrifugation. Note on this clonotype: Its specific antigen is unknown. No much larger clone is present one base from it, and per-base qualities are unavailable.

Sequencer: Illumina NovaSeq 6000. Using 5'RACE with constant-segment primers, TCRalpha and TCRbeta cDNA libraries were constructed, with sample barcodes and unique molecular identifiers added in the process. Trizol reagent was used to extract RNA from every sample. Libraries were amplified in two PCR steps, with a second sample barcode and Illumina TruSeq adapters added in the second step. Sequencing of libraries was performed on an Illumina NovaSeq with 2 x 150 bp paired-end reads. Regarding the original processing steps: Demultiplexing of reads and collapsing into UMI-guided consensus sequences were performed with migec v1.2.7. Using mixcr v2.1.11, the UMI consensuses were aligned to TRA and TRB V and J templates and assembled into clonotypes. Clonotypes were classified as expanded or contracted when called significant by both edgeR and NoisET, with noise models trained on biological replicates. For edgeR calls, the cutoffs were a false discovery rate-adjusted p below 0.01 and a log2 fold-change threshold of 1. As an exploratory analysis of dynamics, max-normalized trajectories of the 1000 most abundant clonotypes were examined with PCA combined with hierarchical clustering. Separately sequenced CD4+ and CD8+ repertoires were used to assign a CD4 or CD8 phenotype to each responding clone. Starting from the raw public reads, TCRdb applied fastp trimming at Q25, assembled clones with MiXCR and retained in-frame beta chains. When rows share a CDR3 protein, they turn into one entry using the most common DNA and genes. TCRdb assigned the V and J calls; the authors' analysis was not used. The sample includes just over 350,000 distinct CDR3 sequences, with about 15% observed a single time. In total, the top ten clones hold 22% of the sample.

V is reduced by 0 bases and J by 8 bases, leaving a spacing of 13 bases between them. Reading the germline V gene (reference sequence) gives CDR1 DFQATT and CDR2 SNEGSKA. CDR3 length: 13 amino acids, cysteine to phenylalanine. The entry retains the CDR3 DNA only, 39 bases that are in frame from base 1. The source of this sequence is a man younger than 35 who had mild COVID-19 (a few samples of this study predate the infection). The sample titles of this study are shuffled in the database, so cell type and time point are left out; the donor was told from shared clones. The rearrangement combines TRBV20-1 with TRBJ1-2, with the identity of the D gene unclear. Sequencing input: PBMCs or a T cell subset sorted from them (not recorded which). The CDR3: CSARDPGIYGYTF. The sequenced DNA is TGCAGTGCTAGAGATCCAGGAATTTACGGCTACACCTTC.